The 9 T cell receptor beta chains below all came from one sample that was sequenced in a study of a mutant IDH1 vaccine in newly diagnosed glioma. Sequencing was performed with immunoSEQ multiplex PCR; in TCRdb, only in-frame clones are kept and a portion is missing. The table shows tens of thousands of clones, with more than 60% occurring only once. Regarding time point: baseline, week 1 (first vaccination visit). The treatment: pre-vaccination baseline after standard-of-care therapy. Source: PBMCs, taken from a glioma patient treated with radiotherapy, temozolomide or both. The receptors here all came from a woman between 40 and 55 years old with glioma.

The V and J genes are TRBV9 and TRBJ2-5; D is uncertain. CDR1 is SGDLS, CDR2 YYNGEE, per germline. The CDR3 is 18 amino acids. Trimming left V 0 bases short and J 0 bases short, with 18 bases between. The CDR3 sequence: CASSVGARKSLYQETQYF. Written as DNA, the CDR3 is TGTGCCAGCAGCGTAGGGGCAAGGAAGTCCCTGTACCAAGAGACCCAGTACTTC.

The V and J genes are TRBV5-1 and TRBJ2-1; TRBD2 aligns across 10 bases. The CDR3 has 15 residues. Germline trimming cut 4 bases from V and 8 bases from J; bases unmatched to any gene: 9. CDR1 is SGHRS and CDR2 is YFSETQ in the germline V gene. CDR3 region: CASSAITSGVDEQFF. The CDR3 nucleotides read TGCGCCAGCAGCGCCATTACTAGCGGGGTTGATGAGCAGTTCTTC.

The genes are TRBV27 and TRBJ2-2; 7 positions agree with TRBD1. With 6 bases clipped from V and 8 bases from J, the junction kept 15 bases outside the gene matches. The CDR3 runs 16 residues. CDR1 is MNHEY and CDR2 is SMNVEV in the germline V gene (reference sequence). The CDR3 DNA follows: TGTGCCAGCAGGGAGGACGACAGGGACCCTACTGGGGAGCTGTTTTTT. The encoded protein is CASREDDRDPTGELFF.

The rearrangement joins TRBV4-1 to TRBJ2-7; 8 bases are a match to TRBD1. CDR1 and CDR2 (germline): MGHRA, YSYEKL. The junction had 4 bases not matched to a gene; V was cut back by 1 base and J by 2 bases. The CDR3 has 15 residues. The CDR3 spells CASSQVGTGPYEQYF. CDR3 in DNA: TGCGCCAGCAGCCAAGTAGGGACAGGACCCTACGAGCAGTACTTC.

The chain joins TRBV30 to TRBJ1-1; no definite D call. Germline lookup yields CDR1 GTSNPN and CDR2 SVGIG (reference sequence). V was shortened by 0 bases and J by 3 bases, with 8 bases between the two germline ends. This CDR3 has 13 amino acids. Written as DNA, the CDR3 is TGTGCCTGGAGTGTAGCAAGGGACACTGAAGCTTTCTTT. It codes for CAWSVARDTEAFF.

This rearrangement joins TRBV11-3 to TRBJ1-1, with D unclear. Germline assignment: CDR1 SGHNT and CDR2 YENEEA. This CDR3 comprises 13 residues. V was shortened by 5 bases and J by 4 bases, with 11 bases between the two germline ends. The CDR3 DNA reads TGTGCCAGCAGCCGGGAGCGGAGCACTGAAGCTTTCTTT. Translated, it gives CASSRERSTEAFF.

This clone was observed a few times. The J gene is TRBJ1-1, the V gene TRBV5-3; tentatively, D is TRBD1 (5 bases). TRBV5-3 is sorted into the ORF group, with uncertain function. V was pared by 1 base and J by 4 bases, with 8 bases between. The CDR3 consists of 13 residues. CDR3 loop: CARSLRGCTEAFF. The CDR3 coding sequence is TGTGCCAGAAGCTTGAGGGGATGCACTGAAGCTTTCTTT.

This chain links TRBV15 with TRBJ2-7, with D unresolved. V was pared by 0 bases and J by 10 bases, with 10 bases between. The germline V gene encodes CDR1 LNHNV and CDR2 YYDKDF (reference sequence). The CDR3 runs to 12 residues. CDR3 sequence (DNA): TGTGCCACCAGCAGAGATAAAGGATCACAGTACTTC. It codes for CATSRDKGSQYF.

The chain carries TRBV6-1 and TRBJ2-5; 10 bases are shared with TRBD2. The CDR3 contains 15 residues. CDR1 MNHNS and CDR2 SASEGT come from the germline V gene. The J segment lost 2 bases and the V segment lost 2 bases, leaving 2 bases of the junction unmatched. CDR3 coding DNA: TGTGCCAGCAGTGAACTAGCGGGGGCTCAAGAGACCCAGTACTTC. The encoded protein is CASSELAGAQETQYF.